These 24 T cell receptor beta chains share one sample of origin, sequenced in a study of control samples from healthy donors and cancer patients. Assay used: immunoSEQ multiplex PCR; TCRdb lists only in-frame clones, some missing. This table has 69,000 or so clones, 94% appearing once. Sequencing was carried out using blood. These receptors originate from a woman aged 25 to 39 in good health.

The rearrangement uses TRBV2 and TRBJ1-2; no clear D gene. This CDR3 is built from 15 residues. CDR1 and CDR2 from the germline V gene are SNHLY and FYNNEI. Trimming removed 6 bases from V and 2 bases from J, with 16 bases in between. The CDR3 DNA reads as TGTGCCAGCAGACAAAGCCAGGCTTACAACTATGGCTACACCTTC. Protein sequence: CASRQSQAYNYGYTF.

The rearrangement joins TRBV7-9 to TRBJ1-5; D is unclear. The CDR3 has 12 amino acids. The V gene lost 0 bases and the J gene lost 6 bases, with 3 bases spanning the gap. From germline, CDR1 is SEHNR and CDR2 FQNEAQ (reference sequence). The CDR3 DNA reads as TGTGCCAGCAGCTTAGCCGGTCAGCCCCAGCATTTT. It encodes CASSLAGQPQHF.

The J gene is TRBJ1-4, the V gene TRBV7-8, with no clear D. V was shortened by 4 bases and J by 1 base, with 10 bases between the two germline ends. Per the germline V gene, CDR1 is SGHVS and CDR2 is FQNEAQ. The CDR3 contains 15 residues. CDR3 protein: CASSYRRLTNEKLFF. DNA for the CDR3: TGTGCCAGCAGCTACCGACGGCTAACTAATGAAAAACTGTTTTTT.

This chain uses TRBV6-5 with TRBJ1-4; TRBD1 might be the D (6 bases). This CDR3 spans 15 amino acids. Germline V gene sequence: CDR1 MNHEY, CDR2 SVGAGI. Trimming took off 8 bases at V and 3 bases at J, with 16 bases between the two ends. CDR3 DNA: TGTGCCAGCGGGGGCACAGGGTATTCTAATGAAAAACTGTTTTTT. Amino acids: CASGGTGYSNEKLFF.

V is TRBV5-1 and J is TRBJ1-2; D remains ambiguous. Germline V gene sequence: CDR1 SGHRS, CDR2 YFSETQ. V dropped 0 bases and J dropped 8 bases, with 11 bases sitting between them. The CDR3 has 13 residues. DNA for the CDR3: TGCGCCAGCAGCTTGGAGGTCGGGAGAGGCTACACCTTC. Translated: CASSLEVGRGYTF.

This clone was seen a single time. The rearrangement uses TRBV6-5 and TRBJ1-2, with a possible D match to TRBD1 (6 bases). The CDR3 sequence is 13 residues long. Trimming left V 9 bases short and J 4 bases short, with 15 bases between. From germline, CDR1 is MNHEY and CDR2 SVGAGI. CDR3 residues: CASSVGAGYGYTF. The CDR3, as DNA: TGTGCCAGTAGCGTGGGGGCCGGCTATGGCTACACCTTC.

CDR3 nucleotides: TGTGCCAGCAGTTTACCTTGGGGACAGGGGAATTCACCCCTCCACTTT. Its translation is CASSLPWGQGNSPLHF. V is TRBV28 and J is TRBJ1-6; 10 positions agree with TRBD1. Germline loops: CDR1 MDHEN, CDR2 SYDVKM. With V trimmed by 2 bases and J by 7 bases, 5 bases remained unmatched. This CDR3 contains 16 residues. Full variable domain (missing parts from reference TRBV28 and TRBJ1-6): DVKVTQSSRYLVKRTGEKVFLECVQDMDHENMFWYRQDPGLGLRLIYFSYDVKMKEKGDIPEGYSVSREKKERFSLILESASTNQTSMYLCASSLPWGQGNSPLHFGNGTRLTVT.

The CDR3 loop reads CASRPERMSEQYF. The DNA for the CDR3 is TGTGCCAGCAGACCAGAAAGGATGTCCGAGCAGTACTTC. The gene calls are TRBV12-3 or TRBV12-4 and TRBJ2-7; D gene unclear. Trimming removed 6 bases at V and 6 bases at J, with 15 bases between. This CDR3 spans 13 amino acids.

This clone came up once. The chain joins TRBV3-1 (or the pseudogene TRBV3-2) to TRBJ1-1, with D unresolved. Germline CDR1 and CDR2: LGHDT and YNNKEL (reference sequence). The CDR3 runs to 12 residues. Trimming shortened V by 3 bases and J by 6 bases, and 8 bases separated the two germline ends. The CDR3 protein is CASSQGFAEAFF. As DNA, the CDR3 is TGTGCCAGCAGCCAGGGGTTCGCTGAAGCTTTCTTT.

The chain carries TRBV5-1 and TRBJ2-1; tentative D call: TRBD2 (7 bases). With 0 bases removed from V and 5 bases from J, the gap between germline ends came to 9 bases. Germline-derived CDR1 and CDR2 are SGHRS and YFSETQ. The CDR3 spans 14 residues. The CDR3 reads CASSLAGGHNEQFF. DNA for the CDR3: TGCGCCAGCAGCTTGGCGGGGGGCCACAATGAGCAGTTCTTC.

CDR3 nucleotides: TGTGCCAGCAGCCAAGATATTTCGGTATCAGGGCTTGGAAACATTCAGTACTTC. It yields the protein CASSQDISVSGLGNIQYF. The chain has TRBV3-1 (or the pseudogene TRBV3-2) and TRBJ2-4, with D possibly TRBD1 on 5 matching bases. Trimming took off 0 bases at V and 6 bases at J, with 21 bases between the two ends. Germline CDR1 reads LGHDT; CDR2 reads YNNKEL (reference sequence). CDR3 length equals 18 residues.

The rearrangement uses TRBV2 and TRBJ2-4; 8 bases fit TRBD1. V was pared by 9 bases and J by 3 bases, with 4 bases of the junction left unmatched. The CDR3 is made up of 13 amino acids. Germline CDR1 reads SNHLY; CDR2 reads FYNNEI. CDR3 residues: CARADRVKNIQYF. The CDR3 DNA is TGTGCCAGGGCGGACAGGGTCAAAAACATTCAGTACTTC.

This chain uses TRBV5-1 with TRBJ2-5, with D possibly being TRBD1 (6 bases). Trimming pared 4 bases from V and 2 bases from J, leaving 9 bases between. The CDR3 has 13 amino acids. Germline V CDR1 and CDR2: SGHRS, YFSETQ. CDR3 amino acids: CASSRQEQETQYF. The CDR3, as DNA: TGCGCCAGCAGCCGACAGGAGCAAGAGACCCAGTACTTC.

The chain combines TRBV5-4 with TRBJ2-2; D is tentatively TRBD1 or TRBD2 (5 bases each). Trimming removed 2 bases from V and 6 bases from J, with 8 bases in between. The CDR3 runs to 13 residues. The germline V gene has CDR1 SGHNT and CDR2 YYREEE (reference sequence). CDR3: CASSFKGPGELFF. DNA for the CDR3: TGTGCCAGCAGCTTTAAGGGACCCGGGGAGCTGTTTTTT.

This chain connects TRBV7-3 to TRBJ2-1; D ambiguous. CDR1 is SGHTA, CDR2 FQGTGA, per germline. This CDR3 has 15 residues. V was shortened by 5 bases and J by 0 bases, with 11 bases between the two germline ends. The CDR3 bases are TGTGCCAGCAGCCCACACCCGAGCTCCTACAATGAGCAGTTCTTC. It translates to CASSPHPSSYNEQFF.

CDR3 bases: TGTGCCAGCTCACCAACGACAACAACTAATGAAAAACTGTTTTTT. It encodes CASSPTTTTNEKLFF. The chain employs TRBV18 and TRBJ1-4; no definite D call. Germline CDR1 reads KGHSH; CDR2 reads LQKENI. The CDR3 spans 15 residues. Trimming stripped 2 bases from V and 0 bases from J, with 7 bases between.

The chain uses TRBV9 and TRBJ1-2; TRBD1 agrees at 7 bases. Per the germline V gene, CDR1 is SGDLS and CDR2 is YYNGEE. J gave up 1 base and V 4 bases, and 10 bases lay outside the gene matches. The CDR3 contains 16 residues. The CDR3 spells CASSPMGQTLNYGYTF. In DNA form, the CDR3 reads TGTGCCAGCAGCCCAATGGGACAGACACTTAACTATGGCTACACCTTC. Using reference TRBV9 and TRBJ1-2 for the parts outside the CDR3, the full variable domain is DSGVTQTPKHLITATGQRVTLRCSPRSGDLSVYWYQQSLDQGLQFLIQYYNGEERAKGNILERFSAQQFPDLHSELNLSSLELGDSALYFCASSPMGQTLNYGYTFGSGTRLTVV.

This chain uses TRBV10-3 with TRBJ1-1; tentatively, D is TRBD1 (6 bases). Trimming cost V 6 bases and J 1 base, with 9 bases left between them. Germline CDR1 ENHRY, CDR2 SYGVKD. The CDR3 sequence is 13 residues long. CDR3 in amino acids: CAIRRQENTEAFF. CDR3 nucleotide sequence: TGTGCCATCAGAAGACAGGAGAACACTGAAGCTTTCTTT.

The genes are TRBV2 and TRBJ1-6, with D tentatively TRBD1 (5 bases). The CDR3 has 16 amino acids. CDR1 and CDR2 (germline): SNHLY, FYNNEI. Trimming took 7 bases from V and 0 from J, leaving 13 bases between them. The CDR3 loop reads CASKVGGISYNSPLHF. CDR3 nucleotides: TGTGCCAGCAAGGTCGGGGGAATCTCCTATAATTCACCCCTCCACTTT.

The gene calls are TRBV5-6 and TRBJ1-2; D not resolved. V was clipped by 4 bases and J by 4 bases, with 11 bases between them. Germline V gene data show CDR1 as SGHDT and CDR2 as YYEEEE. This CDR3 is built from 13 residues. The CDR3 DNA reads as TGTGCCAGCAGCCCGGGGATATCCTATGGCTACACCTTC. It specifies CASSPGISYGYTF. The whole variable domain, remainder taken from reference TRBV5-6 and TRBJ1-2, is DAGVTQSPTHLIKTRGQQVTLRCSPKSGHDTVSWYQQALGQGPQFIFQYYEEEERQRGNFPDRFSGHQFPNYSSELNVNALLLGDSALYLCASSPGISYGYTFGSGTRLTVV.

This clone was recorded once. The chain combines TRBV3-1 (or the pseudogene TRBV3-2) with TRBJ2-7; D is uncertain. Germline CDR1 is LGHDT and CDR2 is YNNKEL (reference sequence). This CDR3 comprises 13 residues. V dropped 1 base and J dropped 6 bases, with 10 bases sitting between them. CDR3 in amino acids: CASSQASPSEQYF. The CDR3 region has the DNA TGTGCCAGCAGCCAAGCGTCCCCGAGCGAGCAGTACTTC.

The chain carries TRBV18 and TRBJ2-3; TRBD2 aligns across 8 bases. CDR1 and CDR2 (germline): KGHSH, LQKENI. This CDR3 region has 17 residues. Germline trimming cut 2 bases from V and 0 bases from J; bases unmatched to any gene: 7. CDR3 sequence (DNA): TGTGCCAGCTCACCAGTACCGGGGGGGACTAGCACAGATACGCAGTATTTT. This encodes CASSPVPGGTSTDTQYF.

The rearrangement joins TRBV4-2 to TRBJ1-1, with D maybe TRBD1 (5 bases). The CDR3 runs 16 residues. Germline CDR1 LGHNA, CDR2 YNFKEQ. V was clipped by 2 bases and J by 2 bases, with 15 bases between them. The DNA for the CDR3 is TGTGCCAGCAGCCAACAACCGGGAGGGGTCAACACTGAAGCTTTCTTT. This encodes CASSQQPGGVNTEAFF.

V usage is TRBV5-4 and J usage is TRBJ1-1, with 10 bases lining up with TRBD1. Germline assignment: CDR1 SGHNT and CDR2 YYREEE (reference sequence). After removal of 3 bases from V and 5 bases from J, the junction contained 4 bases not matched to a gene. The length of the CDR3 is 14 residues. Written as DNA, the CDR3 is TGTGCCAGCAGCTCCGGACAGGGGGAAACTGAAGCTTTCTTT. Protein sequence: CASSSGQGETEAFF. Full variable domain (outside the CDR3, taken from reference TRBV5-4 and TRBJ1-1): ETGVTQSPTHLIKTRGQQVTLRCSSQSGHNTVSWYQQALGQGPQFIFQYYREEENGRGNFPPRFSGLQFPNYSSELNVNALELDDSALYLCASSSGQGETEAFFGQGTRLTVV.